One sample yielded the 26 T cell receptor beta chains listed below, sequenced in a study of CD8 T cells in ankylosing spondylitis. General observations from the study: Apparently characteristic of ankylosing spondylitis blood was a TCR beta motif (fewer than 10 highly homologous variants).

From the 5' RACE reads, TCRdb called clonotypes with MiXCR, one entry per CDR3 protein. The table records 200,000 to 250,000 distinct CDR3 sequences, about a sixth of them present only once. Their antigens are not known. The sequenced sample consisted of blood, either unsorted or a sorted T cell fraction (not recorded which). All receptors derive from a male donor with ankylosing spondylitis.

V is TRBV9 and J is TRBJ2-5; D may match TRBD1 or TRBD2 (5 bases each). The V end was cut by 3 bases, the J end by 4 bases, with 16 bases between. Germline lookup yields CDR1 SGDLS and CDR2 YYNGEE. The CDR3 is 15 residues long. The CDR3 is CASSAPMGGGETQYF. Written as DNA, the CDR3 is TGTGCCAGCAGCGCTCCTATGGGTGGGGGAGAGACCCAGTACTTC.

The rearrangement joins TRBV6-1 to TRBJ2-7; D is undetermined. CDR1 is MNHNS, CDR2 SASEGT, per germline. V was pared by 4 bases and J by 1 base, with 8 bases between. The CDR3 is 13 amino acids. The CDR3 region is CASSGWDSYEQYF. CDR3 DNA sequence: TGTGCCAGCAGTGGGTGGGATTCCTACGAGCAGTACTTC.

This chain connects TRBV6-2 or TRBV6-3 to TRBJ2-5, with TRBD1 matching over 7 bases. The CDR3 is 14 amino acids. CDR1 MNHEY and CDR2 SVGEGT come from the germline V gene. V dropped 5 bases and J dropped 5; count of bases not matched to a gene: 8. In DNA, the CDR3 is TGTGCCAGCAGTGGCCAGGGGGATCAGGAGACCCAGTACTTC. It yields the protein CASSGQGDQETQYF.

A few counts support this clonotype. The chain combines TRBV12-3 or TRBV12-4 with TRBJ2-7; D gene unclear. This CDR3 region has 12 residues. Trimming pared 4 bases from V and 3 bases from J, leaving 7 bases between. CDR3 region: CASSSVNYEQYF. The CDR3 nucleotides read TGTGCCAGCAGTTCGGTTAACTACGAGCAGTACTTC.

The V and J genes are TRBV27 and TRBJ2-5; the match to TRBD2 covers 9 bases. The length of the CDR3 is 15 residues. J lost 2 bases, V lost 3 bases, and 4 bases had no gene match. Germline V gives CDR1 MNHEY, CDR2 SMNVEV (reference sequence). CDR3 residues: CASSFLRGGQETQYF. Here the CDR3 DNA reads TGTGCCAGCAGTTTCTTGCGGGGGGGGCAAGAGACCCAGTACTTC.

This sequence joins TRBV2 and TRBJ1-5; D is uncertain. V was trimmed by 7 bases and J by 3 bases, leaving 10 bases between them. Germline loops: CDR1 SNHLY, CDR2 FYNNEI. The length of the CDR3 is 13 residues. CDR3 sequence (DNA): TGTGCCAGCACCGATGGGTTCAATCAGCCCCAGCATTTT. Its protein product is CASTDGFNQPQHF.

The chain employs TRBV20-1 and TRBJ2-1; a weak D match, TRBD2 (6 bases). Germline CDR1 and CDR2: DFQATT and SNEGSKA (reference sequence). V dropped 0 bases and J dropped 0 bases, with 15 bases sitting between them. This CDR3 region has 17 residues. Here the CDR3 reads CSARDALALSSYNEQFF. As DNA, the CDR3 is TGCAGTGCTAGAGATGCTCTAGCGTTGAGCTCCTACAATGAGCAGTTCTTC.

The chain recombines TRBV6-1 with TRBJ2-7; D may be TRBD2 (6 bases). Germline V gene lookup returns CDR1 MNHNS and CDR2 SASEGT. Trimming pared 5 bases from V and 6 bases from J, leaving 14 bases between. The CDR3 length is 13 residues. The CDR3 region has the DNA TGTGCCAGCAGTCCTGGGACTGAGTCCGAGCAGTACTTC. Its translation is CASSPGTESEQYF.

This clonotype was found many times. V usage is TRBV12-3 or TRBV12-4 and J usage is TRBJ1-6; no firm D call. The CDR3 has 13 residues. Trimming removed 3 bases at V and 10 bases at J, with 10 bases between. CDR3 bases: TGTGCCAGCAGTTTTTTAGGCAACTCACCCCTCCACTTT. Translating it yields CASSFLGNSPLHF.

This clonotype was counted a few times. This rearrangement joins TRBV30 to TRBJ1-1; tentative D call: TRBD1 (6 bases). CDR3 length: 12 residues. CDR1 is GTSNPN, CDR2 SVGIG, per germline (reference sequence). V was pared by 6 bases and J by 5 bases, with 13 bases between. The CDR3 DNA sequence: TGTGCCTGCAATCAGGGGAGTACTGAAGCTTTCTTT. Its protein product is CACNQGSTEAFF.

This chain uses TRBV24-1 with TRBJ2-3; D unresolved. The V end was cut by 9 bases, the J end by 5 bases, with 11 bases between. CDR1 KGHDR and CDR2 SFDVKD come from the germline V gene. There are 12 residues in the CDR3. This CDR3 reads CATAMDGDTQYF. Here the CDR3 DNA reads TGTGCCACCGCGATGGACGGAGATACGCAGTATTTT.

The chain combines TRBV28 with TRBJ2-7; TRBD1 agrees at 7 bases. With V trimmed by 6 bases and J by 5 bases, 7 bases remained unmatched. The germline CDR1 and CDR2 sequences are MDHEN and SYDVKM. This CDR3 spans 13 amino acids. The CDR3 DNA reads as TGTGCCAGCAGCCCGACAGGGTTCCACGAGCAGTACTTC. It encodes CASSPTGFHEQYF.

The table lists this clonotype with a few counts. V usage is TRBV6-1 and J usage is TRBJ2-4, with unresolved D. Looked up from germline, CDR1 is MNHNS and CDR2 is SASEGT. This CDR3 spans 13 amino acids. V was shortened by 7 bases and J by 6 bases, with 13 bases between the two germline ends. For the CDR3, the DNA is TGTGCCAGCATAATGGTGCCGGGAAACATTCAGTACTTC. Its translation: CASIMVPGNIQYF.

This clonotype has a count of ten or more. The J gene is TRBJ1-1, the V gene TRBV12-3 or TRBV12-4, with 8 nucleotides matching TRBD1. The CDR3 is 14 residues long. V was clipped by 5 bases and J by 1 base; unmatched bases: 3. CDR3 bases: TGTGCCAGCAGTCAAGGACAGGGGAACACTGAAGCTTTCTTT. As protein: CASSQGQGNTEAFF.

The chain employs TRBV27 and TRBJ2-1; tentatively, D is TRBD2 (6 bases). Germline values: CDR1 MNHEY, CDR2 SMNVEV (reference sequence). The ends were cut back, 6 bases at V and 5 bases at J, with 11 bases in the middle. The CDR3 totals 13 residues. The CDR3 nucleotides read TGTGCCAGCAGCTACGGACTAAACAATGAGCAGTTCTTC. Its translation: CASSYGLNNEQFF.

This clonotype was counted ten times or more. This sequence joins TRBV2 and TRBJ2-2; D gene uncertain. V shed 1 base and J shed 5 bases, with 8 bases lying between them. The CDR3 extends over 14 amino acids. CDR1 is SNHLY and CDR2 is FYNNEI in the germline V gene. This CDR3 is CASSEGTGTGELFF. In nucleotides, the CDR3 is TGTGCCAGCAGTGAAGGTACCGGGACCGGGGAGCTGTTTTTT.

Only a few counts were recorded for this clonotype. The chain is built from TRBV15 and TRBJ2-1, with 9 positions matching TRBD2. Trimming at V came to 3 bases and at J to 3 bases, leaving 3 bases not matched to a gene. The CDR3 runs to 15 residues. Germline CDR1 reads LNHNV; CDR2 reads YYDKDF (reference sequence). The CDR3 loop is CATSSTSGHYNEQFF. In DNA, the CDR3 is TGTGCCACCAGCAGTACTAGCGGGCACTACAATGAGCAGTTCTTC.

This clonotype was found a few times. A much larger clone lies a single base off, so this may be a read error. V is TRBV6-4 and J is TRBJ2-2; TRBD2 might be the D (5 bases). The CDR3 has 13 amino acids. CDR1 is MRHNA, CDR2 SNTAGT, per germline. The V end lost 3 bases, the J end lost 3 bases, and 5 bases lay between the germline ends. DNA of the CDR3: TGTGCCAGCAGTGAGCGGGACACCGGGGAGCTGTTTTTT. Translating gives CASSERDTGELFF.

This sequence joins TRBV29-1 and TRBJ2-7, with TRBD1 as a possible D gene (6 bases). Germline V gives CDR1 SQVTM, CDR2 ANQGSEA. The V gene lost 7 bases and the J gene lost 4 bases, with 14 bases spanning the gap. The CDR3 length is 12 residues. The CDR3 spells CSAQGPLYEQYF. The CDR3 nucleotides read TGCAGCGCGCAGGGGCCCCTTTACGAGCAGTACTTC.

This sequence joins TRBV15 and TRBJ2-2; no firm D call. The length of the CDR3 is 17 residues. CDR1 and CDR2 (germline): LNHNV, YYDKDF (reference sequence). Trimming shortened V by 4 bases and J by 9 bases, and 24 bases separated the two germline ends. DNA of the CDR3: TGTGCCACCAGCACCCCGAGACCAAACCTTCGGACCTGGGAGCTGTTTTTT. Translation: CATSTPRPNLRTWELFF.

There are a few counts of this clonotype. This sequence joins TRBV6-5 and TRBJ2-7; no reliable D call. This CDR3 has 16 amino acids. Trimming took off 0 bases at V and 0 bases at J, with 12 bases between the two ends. Germline values: CDR1 MNHEY, CDR2 SVGAGI. CDR3 amino acids: CASSYSRRHSSYEQYF. The CDR3 coding sequence is TGTGCCAGCAGTTACTCGAGACGGCACAGCTCCTACGAGCAGTACTTC.

Many counts were recorded for this clonotype. V gene TRBV7-9 combines with J gene TRBJ1-4, with 7 bases that match TRBD1. V was pared by 5 bases and J by 8 bases, with 11 bases of the junction left unmatched. CDR1 is SEHNR and CDR2 is FQNEAQ in the germline V gene (reference sequence). The CDR3 consists of 15 residues. In DNA, the CDR3 is TGTGCCAGCAGCGGAGAGGGGGCGGTTGGAGAAAAACTGTTTTTT. It translates to CASSGEGAVGEKLFF. The entire variable domain, with the rest obtained from reference TRBV7-9 and TRBJ1-4, is as follows: DTGVSQNPRHKITKRGQNVTFRCDPISEHNRLYWYRQTLGQGPEFLTYFQNEAQLEKSRLLSDRFSAERPKGSFSTLEIQRTEQGDSAMYLCASSGEGAVGEKLFFGSGTQLSVL.

J is TRBJ2-7 and V is TRBV7-9, with 9 bases that match TRBD1. Trimming at V came to 4 bases and at J to 5 bases, leaving 6 bases not matched to a gene. The CDR3 sequence is 14 residues long. Germline CDR1 reads SEHNR; CDR2 reads FQNEAQ (reference sequence). The CDR3 sequence is CASSWGQGENEQYF. The DNA for the CDR3 is TGTGCCAGCAGCTGGGGACAGGGAGAAAACGAGCAGTACTTC.

Here the CDR3 reads CASSAWTSGRDNEQFF. The CDR3 region has the DNA TGTGCCAGCAGCGCCTGGACTAGCGGGAGGGACAATGAGCAGTTCTTC. The chain has TRBV9 and TRBJ2-1, with 15 bases identical to TRBD2. V shed 3 bases, J shed 5 bases, and the junction held 3 bases outside the gene matches. In germline, CDR1 is SGDLS, CDR2 YYNGEE. The CDR3 length is 16 residues.

The CDR3: CASSEGTSAGELFF. The CDR3, as DNA: TGTGCCAGCAGCGAGGGGACTAGCGCCGGGGAGCTGTTTTTT. The gene calls are TRBV9 and TRBJ2-2, with 10 bases aligning to TRBD2. The J segment lost 6 bases and the V segment lost 3 bases, leaving 2 bases of the junction unmatched. The CDR3 length is 14 residues. Germline V lookup: CDR1 SGDLS, CDR2 YYNGEE.

In this sample, this clonotype turned up a few times. The chain joins TRBV7-2 to TRBJ2-1; D is unclear. The germline CDR1 and CDR2 sequences are SGHTA and FQGNSA. With 2 bases removed from V and 5 bases from J, the gap between germline ends came to 4 bases. This CDR3 comprises 12 residues. The CDR3 spells CASSLYHNEQFF. CDR3 DNA: TGTGCCAGCAGCTTATACCACAATGAGCAGTTCTTC.